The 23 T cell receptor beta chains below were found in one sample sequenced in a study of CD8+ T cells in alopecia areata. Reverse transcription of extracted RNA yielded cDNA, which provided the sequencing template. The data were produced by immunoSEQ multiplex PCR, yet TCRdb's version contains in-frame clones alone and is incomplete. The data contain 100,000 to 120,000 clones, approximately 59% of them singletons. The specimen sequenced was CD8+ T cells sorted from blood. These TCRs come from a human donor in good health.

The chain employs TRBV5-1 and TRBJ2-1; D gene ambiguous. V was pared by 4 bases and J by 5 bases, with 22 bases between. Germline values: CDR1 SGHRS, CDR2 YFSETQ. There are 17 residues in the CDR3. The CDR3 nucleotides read TGCGCCAGCAGCCTTGGTAAGGGAAAACTCTATCACAATGAGCAGTTCTTC. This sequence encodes CASSLGKGKLYHNEQFF.

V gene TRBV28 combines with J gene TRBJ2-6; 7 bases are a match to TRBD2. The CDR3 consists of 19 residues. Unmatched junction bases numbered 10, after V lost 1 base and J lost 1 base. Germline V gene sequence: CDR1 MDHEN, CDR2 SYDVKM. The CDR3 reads CASSLYPGRDWSGANVLTF. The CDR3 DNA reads TGTGCCAGCAGTTTATACCCGGGGAGGGATTGGTCTGGGGCCAACGTCCTGACTTTC.

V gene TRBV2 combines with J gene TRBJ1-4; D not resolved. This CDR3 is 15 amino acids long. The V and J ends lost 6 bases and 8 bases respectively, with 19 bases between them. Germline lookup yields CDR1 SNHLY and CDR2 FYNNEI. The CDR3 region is CASSDSGRAVEKLFF. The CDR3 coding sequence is TGTGCCAGCAGCGACTCTGGACGGGCGGTGGAAAAACTGTTTTTT. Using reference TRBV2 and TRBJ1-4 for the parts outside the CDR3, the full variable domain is EPEVTQTPSHQVTQMGQEVILRCVPISNHLYFYWYRQILGQKVEFLVSFYNNEISEKSEIFDDQFSVERPDGSNFTLKIRSTKLEDSAMYFCASSDSGRAVEKLFFGSGTQLSVL.

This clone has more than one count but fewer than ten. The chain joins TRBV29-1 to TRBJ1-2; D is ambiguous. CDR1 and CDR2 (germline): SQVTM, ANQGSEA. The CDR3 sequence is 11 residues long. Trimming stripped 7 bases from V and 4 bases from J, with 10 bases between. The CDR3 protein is CSADGAYGYTF. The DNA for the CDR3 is TGCAGCGCCGACGGAGCCTATGGCTACACCTTC.

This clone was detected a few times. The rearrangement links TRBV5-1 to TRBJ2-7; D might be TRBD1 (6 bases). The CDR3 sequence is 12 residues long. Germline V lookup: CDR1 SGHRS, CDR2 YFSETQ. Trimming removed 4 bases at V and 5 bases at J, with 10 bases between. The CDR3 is CASSAQGNEQYF. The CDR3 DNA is TGCGCCAGCAGCGCACAGGGTAACGAGCAGTACTTC.

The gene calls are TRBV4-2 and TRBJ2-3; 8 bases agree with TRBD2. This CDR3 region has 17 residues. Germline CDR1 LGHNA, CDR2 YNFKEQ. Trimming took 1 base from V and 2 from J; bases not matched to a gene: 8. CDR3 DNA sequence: TGTGCCAGCAGCCAAGGTGGCGGGGGGTCGCCCACAGATACGCAGTATTTT. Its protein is CASSQGGGGSPTDTQYF.

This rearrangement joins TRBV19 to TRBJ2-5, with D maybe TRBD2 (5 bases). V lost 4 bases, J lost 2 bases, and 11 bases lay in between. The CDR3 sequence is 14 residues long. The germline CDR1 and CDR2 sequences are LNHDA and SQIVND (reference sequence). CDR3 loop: CASSKTSGQETQYF. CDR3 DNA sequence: TGTGCCAGTAGTAAGACAAGCGGACAAGAGACCCAGTACTTC.

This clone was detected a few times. CDR3 protein: CASSFGLLTGVETQYF. The CDR3, as DNA: TGTGCCAGCAGCTTCGGACTTCTGACGGGTGTGGAGACCCAGTACTTC. This chain uses TRBV5-4 with TRBJ2-5, with a possible D match to TRBD2 (5 bases). The CDR3 sequence is 16 residues long. V lost 2 bases to trimming and J lost 5 bases, with 19 bases between them. Germline CDR1 is SGHNT and CDR2 is YYREEE (reference sequence).

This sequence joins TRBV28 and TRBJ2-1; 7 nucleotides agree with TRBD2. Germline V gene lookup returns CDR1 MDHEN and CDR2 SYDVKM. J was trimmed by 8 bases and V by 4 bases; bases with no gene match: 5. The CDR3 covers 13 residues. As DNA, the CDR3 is TGTGCCAGCAGTTCCTCGCTAGCGGATGAGCAGTTCTTC. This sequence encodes CASSSSLADEQFF.

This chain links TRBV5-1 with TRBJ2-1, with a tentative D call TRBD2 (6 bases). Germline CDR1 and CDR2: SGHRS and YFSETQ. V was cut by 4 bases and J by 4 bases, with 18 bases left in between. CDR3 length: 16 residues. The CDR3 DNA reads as TGCGCCAGCAGCCCATCGGCGGGGCCACAGTACAATGAGCAGTTCTTC. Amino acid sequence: CASSPSAGPQYNEQFF. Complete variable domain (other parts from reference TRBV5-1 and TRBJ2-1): KAGVTQTPRYLIKTRGQQVTLSCSPISGHRSVSWYQQTPGQGLQFLFEYFSETQRNKGNFPGRFSGRQFSNSRSEMNVSTLELGDSALYLCASSPSAGPQYNEQFFGPGTRLTVL.

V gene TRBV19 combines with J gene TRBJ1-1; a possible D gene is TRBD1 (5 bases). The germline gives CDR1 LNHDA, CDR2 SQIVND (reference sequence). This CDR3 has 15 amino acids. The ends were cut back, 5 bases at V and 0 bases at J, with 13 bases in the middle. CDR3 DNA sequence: TGTGCCAGTAGTCCCGGGGGAGCGCTGAACACTGAAGCTTTCTTT. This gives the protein CASSPGGALNTEAFF.

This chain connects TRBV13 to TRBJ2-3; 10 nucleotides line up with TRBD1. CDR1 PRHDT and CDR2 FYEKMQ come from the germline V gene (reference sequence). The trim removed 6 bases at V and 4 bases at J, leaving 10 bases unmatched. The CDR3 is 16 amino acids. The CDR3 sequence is CASRNTGTGEADTQYF. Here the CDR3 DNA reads TGTGCCAGCAGAAACACCGGGACAGGGGAAGCAGATACGCAGTATTTT. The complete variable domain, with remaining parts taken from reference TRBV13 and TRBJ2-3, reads AAGVIQSPRHLIKEKRETATLKCYPIPRHDTVYWYQQGPGQDPQFLISFYEKMQSDKGSIPDRFSAQQFSDYHSELNMSSLELGDSALYFCASRNTGTGEADTQYFGPGTRLTVL.

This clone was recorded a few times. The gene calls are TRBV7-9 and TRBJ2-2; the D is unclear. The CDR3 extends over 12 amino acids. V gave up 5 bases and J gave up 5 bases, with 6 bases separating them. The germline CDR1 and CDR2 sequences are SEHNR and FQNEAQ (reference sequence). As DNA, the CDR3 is TGTGCCAGCAGCGAGCGTACCGGGGAGCTGTTTTTT. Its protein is CASSERTGELFF.

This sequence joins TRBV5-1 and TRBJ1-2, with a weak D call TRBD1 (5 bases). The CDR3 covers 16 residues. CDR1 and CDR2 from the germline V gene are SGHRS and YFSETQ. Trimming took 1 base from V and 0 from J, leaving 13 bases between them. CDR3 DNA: TGCGCCAGCAGCTTGTTCAGGGTTTCCACTAACTATGGCTACACCTTC. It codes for CASSLFRVSTNYGYTF.

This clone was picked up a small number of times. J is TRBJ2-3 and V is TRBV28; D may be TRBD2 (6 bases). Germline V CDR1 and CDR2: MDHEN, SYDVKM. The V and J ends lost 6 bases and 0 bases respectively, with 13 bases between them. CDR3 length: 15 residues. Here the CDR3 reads CASSLLEGSTDTQYF. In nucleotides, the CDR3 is TGTGCCAGCAGCCTGCTGGAGGGAAGCACAGATACGCAGTATTTT.

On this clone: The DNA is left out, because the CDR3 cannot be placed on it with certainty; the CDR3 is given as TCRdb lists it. The CDR3 sequence: CASSLDVGQGNSTF. The gene calls are TRBV5-1 and TRBJ1-2; the table's D call, TRBD1, was not checked against the DNA. The CDR3 has 14 amino acids, counting both end residues. Per germline, CDR1 SGHRS and CDR2 YFSETQ.

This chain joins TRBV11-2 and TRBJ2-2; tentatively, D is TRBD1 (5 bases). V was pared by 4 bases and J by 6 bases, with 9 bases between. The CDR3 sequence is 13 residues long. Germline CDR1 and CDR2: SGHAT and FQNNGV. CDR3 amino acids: CASSSPGSGELFF. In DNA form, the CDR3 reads TGTGCCAGCAGCTCACCAGGGTCCGGGGAGCTGTTTTTT.

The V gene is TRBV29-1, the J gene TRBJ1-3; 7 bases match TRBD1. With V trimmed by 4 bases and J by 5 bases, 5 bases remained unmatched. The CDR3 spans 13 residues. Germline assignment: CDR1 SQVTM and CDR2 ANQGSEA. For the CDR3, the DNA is TGCAGCGTTGTTTGGGACAGTAGAAACACCATATATTTT. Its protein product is CSVVWDSRNTIYF. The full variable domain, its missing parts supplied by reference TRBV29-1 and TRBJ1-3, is SAVISQKPSRDICQRGTSLTIQCQVDSQVTMMFWYRQQPGQSLTLIATANQGSEATYESGFVIDKFPISRPNLTFSTLTVSNMSPEDSSIYLCSVVWDSRNTIYFGEGSWLTVV.

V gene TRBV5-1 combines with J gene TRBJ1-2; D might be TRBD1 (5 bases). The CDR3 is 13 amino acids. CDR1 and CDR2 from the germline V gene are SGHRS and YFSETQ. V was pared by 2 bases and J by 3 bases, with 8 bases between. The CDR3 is CASSFGGYYGYTF. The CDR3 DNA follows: TGCGCCAGCAGCTTCGGGGGGTACTATGGCTACACCTTC.

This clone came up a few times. The CDR3 DNA reads as TGCAGCGGGGGCTCGGAAGCGGGCACCTTC. Protein product: CSGGSEAGTF. The chain has TRBV29-1 and TRBJ1-2; D is possibly TRBD1 (5 bases). The CDR3 has 10 amino acids. V was trimmed by 7 bases and J by 13 bases, leaving 16 bases between them. Germline CDR1 reads SQVTM; CDR2 reads ANQGSEA.

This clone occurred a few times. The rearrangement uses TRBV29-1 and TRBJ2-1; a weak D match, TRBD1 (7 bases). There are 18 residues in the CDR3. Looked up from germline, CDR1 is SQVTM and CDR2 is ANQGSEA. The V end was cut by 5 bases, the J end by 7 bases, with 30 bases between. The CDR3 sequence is CSVSGGTARTLIWNEQFF. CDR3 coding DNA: TGCAGCGTTTCTGGCGGGACAGCGCGAACCCTTATCTGGAATGAGCAGTTCTTC.

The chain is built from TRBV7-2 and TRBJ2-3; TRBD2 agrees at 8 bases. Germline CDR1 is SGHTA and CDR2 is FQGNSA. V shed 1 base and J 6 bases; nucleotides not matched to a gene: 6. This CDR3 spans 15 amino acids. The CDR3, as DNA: TGTGCCAGCAGCTTAGACGGGGGGGCGGAGGATACGCAGTATTTT. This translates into CASSLDGGAEDTQYF.

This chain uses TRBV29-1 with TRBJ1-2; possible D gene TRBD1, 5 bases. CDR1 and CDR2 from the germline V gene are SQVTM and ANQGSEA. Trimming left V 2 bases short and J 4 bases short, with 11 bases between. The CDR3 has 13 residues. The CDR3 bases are TGCAGCGTTGAATCGGGAGGGGTCTATGGCTACACCTTC. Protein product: CSVESGGVYGYTF.